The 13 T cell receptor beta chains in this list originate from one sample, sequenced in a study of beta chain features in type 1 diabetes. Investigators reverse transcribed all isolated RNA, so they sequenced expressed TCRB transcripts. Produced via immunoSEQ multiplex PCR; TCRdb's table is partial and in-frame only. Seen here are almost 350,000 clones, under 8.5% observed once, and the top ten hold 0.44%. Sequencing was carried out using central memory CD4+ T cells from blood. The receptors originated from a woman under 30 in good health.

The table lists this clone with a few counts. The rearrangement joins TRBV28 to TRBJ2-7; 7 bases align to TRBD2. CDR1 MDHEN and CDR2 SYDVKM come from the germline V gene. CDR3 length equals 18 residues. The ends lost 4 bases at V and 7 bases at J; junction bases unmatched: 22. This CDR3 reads CASSSLGEGGPVLKEQYF. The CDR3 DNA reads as TGTGCCAGCAGTTCCCTCGGGGAGGGAGGGCCGGTTCTTAAAGAGCAGTACTTC.

CDR3 sequence reads: CASSSGLADYNEQFF. The CDR3 coding sequence is TGTGCCAGCAGCTCGGGACTAGCGGATTACAATGAGCAGTTCTTC. The rearrangement uses TRBV7-3 and TRBJ2-1, with 11 nucleotides matching TRBD2. Germline V gives CDR1 SGHTA, CDR2 FQGTGA. The CDR3 spans 15 residues. Losses at the gene ends were 4 bases for V and 4 bases for J; bases not matched to a gene: 3.

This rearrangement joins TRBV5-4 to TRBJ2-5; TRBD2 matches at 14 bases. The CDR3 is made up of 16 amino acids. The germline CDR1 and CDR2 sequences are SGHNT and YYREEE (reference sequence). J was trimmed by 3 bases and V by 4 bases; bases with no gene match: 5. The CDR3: CASSPGTSGSKETQYF. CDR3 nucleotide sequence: TGTGCCAGCAGCCCGGGGACTAGCGGGAGTAAAGAGACCCAGTACTTC.

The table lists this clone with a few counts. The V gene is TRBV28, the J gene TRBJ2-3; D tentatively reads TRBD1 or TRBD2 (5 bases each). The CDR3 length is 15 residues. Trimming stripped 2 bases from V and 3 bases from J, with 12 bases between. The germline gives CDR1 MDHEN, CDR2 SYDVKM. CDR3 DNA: TGTGCCAGCAGTTTAGGGGGAGTACGGACAGATACGCAGTATTTT. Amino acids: CASSLGGVRTDTQYF.

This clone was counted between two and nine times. CDR3 nucleotide sequence: TGTGCCAGCAGTTCTGGACAGGCGGCGTGGAACACCATATATTTT. Protein: CASSSGQAAWNTIYF. The chain employs TRBV6-6 and TRBJ1-3, with 7 bases matching TRBD1. This CDR3 is built from 15 residues. Germline V gene data show CDR1 as MNHNY and CDR2 as SVGAGI (reference sequence). The V gene end was trimmed by 4 bases and the J gene end by 7 bases; junction bases not matched to a gene: 10.

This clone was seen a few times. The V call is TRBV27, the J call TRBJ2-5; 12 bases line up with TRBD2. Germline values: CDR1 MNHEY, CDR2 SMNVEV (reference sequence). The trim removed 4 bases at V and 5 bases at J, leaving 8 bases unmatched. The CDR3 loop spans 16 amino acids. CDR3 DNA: TGTGCCAGCAGTTCTAGCGGGAGGGCCTATGAGGAGACCCAGTACTTC. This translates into CASSSSGRAYEETQYF.

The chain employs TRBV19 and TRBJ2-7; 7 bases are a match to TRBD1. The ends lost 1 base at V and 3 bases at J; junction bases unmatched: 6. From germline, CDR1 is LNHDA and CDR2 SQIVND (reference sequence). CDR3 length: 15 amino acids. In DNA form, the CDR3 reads TGTGCCAGTAGTATAGTGTCTGGACAGGACTACGAGCAGTACTTC. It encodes CASSIVSGQDYEQYF.

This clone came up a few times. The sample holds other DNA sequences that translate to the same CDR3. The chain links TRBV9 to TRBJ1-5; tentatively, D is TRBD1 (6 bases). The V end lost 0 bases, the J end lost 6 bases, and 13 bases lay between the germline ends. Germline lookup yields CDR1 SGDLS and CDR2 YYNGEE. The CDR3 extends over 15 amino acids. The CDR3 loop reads CASSVAAGEGQPQHF. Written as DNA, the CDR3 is TGTGCCAGCAGCGTAGCGGCAGGGGAGGGTCAGCCCCAGCATTTT.

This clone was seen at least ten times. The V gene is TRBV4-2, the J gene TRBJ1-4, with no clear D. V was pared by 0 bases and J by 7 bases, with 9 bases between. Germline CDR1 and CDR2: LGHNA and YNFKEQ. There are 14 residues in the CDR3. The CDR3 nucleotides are TGTGCCAGCAGCCAAGACAGGCTCGGTGAAAAACTGTTTTTT. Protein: CASSQDRLGEKLFF.

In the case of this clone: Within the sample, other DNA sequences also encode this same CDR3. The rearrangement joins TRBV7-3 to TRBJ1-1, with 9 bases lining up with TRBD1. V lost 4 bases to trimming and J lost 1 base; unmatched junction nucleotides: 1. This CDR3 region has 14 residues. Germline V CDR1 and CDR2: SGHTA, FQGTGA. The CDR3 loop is CASSSGQGNTEAFF. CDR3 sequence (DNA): TGTGCCAGCAGCTCGGGACAGGGGAACACTGAAGCTTTCTTT. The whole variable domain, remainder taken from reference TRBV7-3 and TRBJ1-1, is GAGVSQTPSNKVTEKGKYVELRCDPISGHTALYWYRQSLGQGPEFLIYFQGTGAADDSGLPNDRFFAVRPEGSVSTLKIQRTERGDSAVYLCASSSGQGNTEAFFGQGTRLTVV.

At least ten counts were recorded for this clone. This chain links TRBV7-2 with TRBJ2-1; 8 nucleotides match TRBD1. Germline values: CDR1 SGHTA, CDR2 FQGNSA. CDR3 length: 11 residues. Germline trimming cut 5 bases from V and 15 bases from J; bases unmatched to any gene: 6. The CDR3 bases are TGTGCCAGCAGCGAGGACAGGGTCAGGTTCTTC. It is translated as CASSEDRVRFF.

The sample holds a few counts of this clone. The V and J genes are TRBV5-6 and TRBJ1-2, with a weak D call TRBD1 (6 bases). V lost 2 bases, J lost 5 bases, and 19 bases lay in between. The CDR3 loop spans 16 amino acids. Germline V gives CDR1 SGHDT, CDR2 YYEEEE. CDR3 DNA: TGTGCCAGCAGCTTCTATGCAAGACAGGACCGATATGGCTACACCTTC. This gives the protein CASSFYARQDRYGYTF.

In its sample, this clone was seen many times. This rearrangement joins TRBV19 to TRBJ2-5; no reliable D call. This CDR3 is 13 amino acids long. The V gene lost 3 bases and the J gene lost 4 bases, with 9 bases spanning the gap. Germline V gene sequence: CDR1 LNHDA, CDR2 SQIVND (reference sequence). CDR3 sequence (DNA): TGTGCCAGTAGTATTCCGACGGGAGAGACCCAGTACTTC. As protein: CASSIPTGETQYF.